This T cell receptor beta chain was captured by sequencing in a study of cytomegalovirus exposure and HLA in healthy donors. The CDR3 runs to 14 residues. The germline V gene has CDR1 SGHRS and CDR2 YFSETQ. The V end was cut by 4 bases, the J end by 2 bases, with 12 bases between. The PCR had 60 Vbeta and 13 Jbeta primers. Some clones are missing from TCRdb's copy, which holds only in-frame ones; the method was immunoSEQ multiplex PCR. The data contain about 230,000 clones, about 84% of them singletons. This clone was recorded only once. The receptor was isolated from a human donor in good health. The sequencing sample was made of PBMCs. The genes are TRBV5-1 and TRBJ2-5, with TRBD1 as a possible D gene (6 bases). Here the CDR3 reads CASSRTGPQETQYF. DNA for the CDR3: TGCGCCAGCAGCCGTACAGGGCCACAAGAGACCCAGTACTTC.